Sequencing of this TCR beta chain was carried out in a study of T cell repertoires in cytomegalovirus infection (dated by TCRdb to about 2019). General notes on the study: Donor HLA type was relevant to the analysis, as public TCR beta signatures indicated carriage of CMV infection together with the matching HLA type.

Regarding this clonotype: Its binding antigen is unknown. Here the CDR3 omits its conserved ending phenylalanine or tryptophan, so a read error is the likely source.

This sample was sequenced with an Illumina HiSeq 1500. The public reads were reanalyzed by TCRdb: fastp trimming at Q25, MiXCR alignment, in-frame beta chains only. A single entry per CDR3 protein holds the most common genes and DNA from its merged rows. The sample records nearly 450,000 distinct CDR3 sequences, roughly 30% of which are singletons. Roughly 15% of the sample belongs to the ten largest clones. Trimming takes 3 bases from V and 2 bases from J, and the germline ends sit 8 bases apart. The CDR3 length equals 13 residues, ends included. Only the CDR3 DNA stays, 39 bases, in frame from base 1. Overall results and qualifications from the work: In the ex vivo response, HLA-C-restricted CMV-specific TCR beta clonotypes were dominant, and in two of eight donors the single most frequent clonotype came from this HLA-C-restricted group. Carriers of CMV infection plus the relevant HLA type were discriminated by the cumulative frequency of public TCR beta family members in the study cohort and in an independent approximately 360-donor cohort.

Material for sequencing was PBMCs. Recombination linked TRBV12-3 or TRBV12-4 to TRBJ2-7; the D segment cannot be called with confidence. This receptor was identified in a human donor in good health (CMV status not recorded). Some clones in this sample may be carry-over from other donors' samples. The encoded CDR3 is CASSFGLPYEQYL. The bases read TGTGCCAGCAGTTTTGGGCTACCCTACGAGCAGTACTTG.